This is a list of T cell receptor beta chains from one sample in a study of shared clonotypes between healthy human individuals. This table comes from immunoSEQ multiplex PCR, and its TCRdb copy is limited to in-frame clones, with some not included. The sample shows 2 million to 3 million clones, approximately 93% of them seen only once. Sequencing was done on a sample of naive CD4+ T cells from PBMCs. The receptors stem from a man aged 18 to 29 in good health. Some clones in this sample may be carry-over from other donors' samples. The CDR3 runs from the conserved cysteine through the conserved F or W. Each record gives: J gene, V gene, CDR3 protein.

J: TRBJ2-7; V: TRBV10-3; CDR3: CAIRSSGSAYEQYF
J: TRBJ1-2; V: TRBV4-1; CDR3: CASSPQGGGGGYGYTF
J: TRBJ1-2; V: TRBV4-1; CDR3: CASSQDLARAGYTF
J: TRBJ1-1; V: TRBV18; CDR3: CASSLRDRDTEAFF
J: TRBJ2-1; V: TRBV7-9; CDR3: CASSTYREAHNEQFF
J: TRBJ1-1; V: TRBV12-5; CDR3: CASGLGIPNTEAFF
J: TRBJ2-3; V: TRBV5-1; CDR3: CASSLEGNTDTQYF
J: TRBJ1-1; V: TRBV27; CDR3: CASSLWGSTEAFF
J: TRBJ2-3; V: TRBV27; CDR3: CASSLSRARTDTQYF
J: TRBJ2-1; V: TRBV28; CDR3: CASSFAGALMRTDEQFF
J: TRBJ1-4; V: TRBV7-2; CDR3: CASSLFSRANNEKLFF
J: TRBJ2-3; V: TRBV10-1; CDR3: CASSVIGGDTQYF
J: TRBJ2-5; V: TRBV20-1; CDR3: CSAAWETQYF
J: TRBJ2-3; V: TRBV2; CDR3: CASSVSGRPTDTQYF
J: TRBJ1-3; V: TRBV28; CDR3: CASSLLRFAGNTIYF
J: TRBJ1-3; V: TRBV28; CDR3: CASSSGDTTGNTIYF
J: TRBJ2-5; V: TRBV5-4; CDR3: CASSLAPPVDQETQYF
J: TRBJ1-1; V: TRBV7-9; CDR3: CASSLGGSRNTEAFF
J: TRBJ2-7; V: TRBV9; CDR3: CASSPRGLSYEQYF
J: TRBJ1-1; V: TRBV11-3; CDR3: CASSLGTADTEAFF
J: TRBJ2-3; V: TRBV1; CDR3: CTSSQTGAGVPDTQYF
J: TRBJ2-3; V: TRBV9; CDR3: CASSVGPTDTQYF
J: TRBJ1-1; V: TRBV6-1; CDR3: CASKGVGRNTEAFF
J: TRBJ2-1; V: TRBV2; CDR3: CASRAGGFYNEQFF
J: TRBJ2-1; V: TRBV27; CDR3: CASASADRVLEFF
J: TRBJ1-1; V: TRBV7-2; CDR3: CATLVTRNTEAFF
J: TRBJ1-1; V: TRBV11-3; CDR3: CASSLPGTEAFF
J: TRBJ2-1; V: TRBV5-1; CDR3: CASSSQPSGSYNEQFF
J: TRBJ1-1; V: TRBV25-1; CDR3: CASSAPGVNTEAFF
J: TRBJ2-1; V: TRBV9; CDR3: CASSVGVGTGTTLDNEQFF
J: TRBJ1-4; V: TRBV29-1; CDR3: CSVAPGQGNEKLFF
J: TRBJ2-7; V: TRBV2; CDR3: CASSVLAYEQYF
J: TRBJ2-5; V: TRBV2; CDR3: CASKGRQDVETQYF
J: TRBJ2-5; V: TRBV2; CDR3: CASSVGGPQETQYF
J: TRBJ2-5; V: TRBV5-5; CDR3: CASSPVYIQETQYF
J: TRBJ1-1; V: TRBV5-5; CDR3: CASSPGGGRGTEAFF
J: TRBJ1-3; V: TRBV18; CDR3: CASSVPGGGGNTIYF
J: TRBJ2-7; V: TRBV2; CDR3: CANSMAGAPEQYF
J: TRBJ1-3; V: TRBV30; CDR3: CAWSSTAVGNTIYF
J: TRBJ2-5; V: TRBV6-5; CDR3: CASSYSERGETQYF
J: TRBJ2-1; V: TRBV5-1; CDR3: CASSLGGSGSYNEQFF
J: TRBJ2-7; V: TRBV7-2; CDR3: CASSFLRTGNRYEQYF
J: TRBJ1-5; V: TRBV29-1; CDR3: CSVGGLGQPQHF
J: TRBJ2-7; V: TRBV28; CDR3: CASSLTGAPLYEQYF
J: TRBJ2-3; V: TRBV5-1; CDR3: CASSLEGPTDTQYF
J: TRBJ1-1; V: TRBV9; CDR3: CASSGEVYPNTEAFF
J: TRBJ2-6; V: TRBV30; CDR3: CAWIGQSSGANVLTF
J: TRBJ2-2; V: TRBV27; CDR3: CASSFHIGSGTGELFF
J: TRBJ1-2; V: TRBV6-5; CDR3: CASSYSISRGRGGYTF
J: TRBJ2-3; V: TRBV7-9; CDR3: CASSLLRQYTDTQYF
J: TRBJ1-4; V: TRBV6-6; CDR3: CASTHGQGRGNEKLFF
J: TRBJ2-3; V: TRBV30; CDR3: CAWRTSGITDTQYF
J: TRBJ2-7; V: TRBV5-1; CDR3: CASSFSSARGQTYEQYF
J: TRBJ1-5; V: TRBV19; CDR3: CASSNGNSNQPQHF
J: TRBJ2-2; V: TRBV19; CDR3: CASSIRGLNTGELFF
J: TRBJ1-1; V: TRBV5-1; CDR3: CASSLAQFDTEAFF